The rows below give T cell receptor beta chains drawn from one sample of a study of identifying expanded T cells in peripheral blood. Profiling relied on immunoSEQ multiplex PCR, and the TCRdb table lists in-frame clones only, not all of them. This table has under 95,000 clones, around 91% appearing once. The sequenced sample was blood. Every receptor here comes from a person between 18 and 75 years old in good health. The CDR3 runs from the conserved cysteine through the conserved F or W. The D gene is left open where the match is weak. A clone size is listed for some rows: how often the clone was seen (once, few, many), or a class if it is expanded.

clone_size,d_call,v_call,j_call,cdr3_aa,cdr3_nt
.,.,TRBV7-2,TRBJ2-7,CASSPHVARRAEQYF,TGTGCCAGCAGCCCCCACGTAGCCCGAAGGGCCGAGCAGTACTTC
.,.,TRBV28,TRBJ2-7,CASSFPGFPYEQYF,TGTGCCAGCAGTTTCCCCGGGTTCCCCTACGAGCAGTACTTC
.,TRBD2,TRBV2,TRBJ2-5,CASSVSGRPKETQYF,TGTGCCAGCAGTGTCAGCGGGAGGCCCAAAGAGACCCAGTACTTC
.,.,TRBV25-1,TRBJ2-1,CASSATGLYNEQFF,TGTGCCAGCAGTGCCACAGGGCTCTACAATGAGCAGTTCTTC
once,.,TRBV6-1,TRBJ2-2,CASTEPGGRAGELFF,TGTGCCAGCACCGAACCGGGGGGCAGGGCCGGGGAGCTGTTTTTT
.,.,TRBV6-5,TRBJ1-3,CASSYSSVRGTIYF,TGTGCCAGCAGTTACTCGTCCGTCCGGGGCACCATATATTTT
.,.,TRBV29-1,TRBJ1-1,CSVIGVLGTEAFF,TGCAGCGTGATAGGGGTCTTGGGCACTGAAGCTTTCTTT
.,.,TRBV18,TRBJ2-4,CASSPTLAKNIQYF,TGTGCCAGCTCACCAACCTTAGCCAAAAACATTCAGTACTTC
.,.,TRBV28,TRBJ1-2,CASSPMWGAMDYTF,TGTGCCAGCAGCCCCATGTGGGGGGCTATGGACTACACCTTC
.,TRBD1,TRBV5-1,TRBJ2-5,CASSLEGTEQETQYF,TGCGCCAGCAGCTTGGAGGGGACAGAGCAAGAGACCCAGTACTTC
.,TRBD2,TRBV10-3,TRBJ2-1,CAISIGLDLDEQFF,TGTGCCATCAGCATAGGACTAGATCTCGATGAGCAGTTCTTC
.,.,TRBV27,TRBJ1-1,CASSVRLNTEAFF,TGTGCCAGCAGTGTGCGATTAAACACTGAAGCTTTCTTT
.,TRBD2,TRBV2,TRBJ2-2,CASSEWPSGDTGELFF,TGTGCCAGCAGTGAATGGCCTAGCGGGGATACCGGGGAGCTGTTTTTT